One sample yielded the 6 T cell receptor beta chains listed below, sequenced in a study of metastatic and nonmetastatic thyroid tumors. TCRdb re-called clones from the PCR reads using MiXCR. The table shows approximately 24,000 clones, with just under 15% occurring only once. No treatment of any kind had been given to any patient before thyroid surgery. Material: blood. The origin of the receptors is a female donor with papillary thyroid cancer or a benign thyroid nodule (not recorded which). Some clones in this sample may be carry-over from other donors' samples.

This clone was seen ten or more times. This chain links TRBV9 with TRBJ2-4; D ambiguous. The CDR3 covers 14 residues. Germline CDR1 and CDR2: SGDLS and YYNGEE. The V end lost 3 bases, the J end lost 3 bases, and 10 bases lay between the germline ends. The CDR3 loop reads CASSGAGVKNIQYF. CDR3 bases: TGTGCCAGCAGCGGGGCTGGGGTCAAAAACATTCAGTACTTC.

This clone was counted ten times or more. V gene TRBV20-1 combines with J gene TRBJ1-3; D perhaps matches TRBD1 (5 bases). Per germline, CDR1 DFQATT and CDR2 SNEGSKA (reference sequence). V was pared by 3 bases and J by 0 bases, with 24 bases between. The CDR3 sequence is 19 residues long. CDR3 DNA: TGCAGTGCTAGGTTCCCTATAAGGCAGGGTGGATACTCTGGAAACACCATATATTTT. Its protein is CSARFPIRQGGYSGNTIYF.

The chain carries TRBV20-1 and TRBJ1-2, with D maybe TRBD1 (5 bases). V was clipped by 5 bases and J by 6 bases, with 16 bases between them. This CDR3 is built from 13 residues. Germline V lookup: CDR1 DFQATT, CDR2 SNEGSKA (reference sequence). CDR3 DNA sequence: TGCAGTGCTTCCAAGGAGGAGGGGAATGGCTACACCTTC. It encodes CSASKEEGNGYTF.

This clone was detected many times. A much more abundant neighbour one base away suggests this may be a read error. The sample holds other DNA sequences that translate to the same CDR3. The chain carries TRBV6-1 and TRBJ1-2; the D gene is possibly TRBD1 (5 bases). With 5 bases removed from V and 5 bases from J, the gap between germline ends came to 12 bases. Germline V gives CDR1 MNHNS, CDR2 SASEGT. CDR3 length: 13 residues. The CDR3 DNA sequence: TGTGCCAGCAGTTCGGGGCCTTATTATGGCTACACCTTC. This translates into CASSSGPYYGYTF.

This clone has ten or more counts. The chain's CDR3 is CASSPSGGNEKLFF. CDR3 DNA sequence: TGTGCCAGCAGTCCCTCGGGGGGTAATGAAAAACTGTTTTTT. This chain links TRBV28 with TRBJ1-4; D perhaps matches TRBD1 (5 bases). From germline, CDR1 is MDHEN and CDR2 SYDVKM. This CDR3 comprises 14 residues. Trimming pared 5 bases from V and 4 bases from J, leaving 11 bases between.

This clone was detected once. The junction and the germline gene differ at one end; a read error may be behind it. The V gene is TRBV13, the J gene TRBJ2-5; the match to TRBD1 covers 12 bases. The CDR3 loop spans 16 amino acids. CDR1 and CDR2 from the germline V gene are PRHDT and FYEKMQ (reference sequence). The CDR3, as DNA: TGTACCAGCAGCGTCGGGACAGGGGGCGCTCGGGAGACCCAGTACTTC. Translation gives CTSSVGTGGARETQYF.